These 12 T cell receptor beta chains originate from one sample sequenced in a study of tumor-infiltrating lymphocytes in primary liver carcinoma. Total RNA (around 510 ng) served as template for TCR beta cDNA synthesis primed by a constant-region primer. Employing slightly modified ARM-PCR, three nested multiplex PCR rounds were run, and these gave rise to the TCR beta libraries. TRBV1-TRBV30 forward primers paired with a C-beta reverse primer were used in the first two PCR rounds, which ran approximately 10 cycles each. TCRdb used MiXCR to reprocess the multiplex PCR reads, holding one entry per CDR3 protein. Of roughly 330,000 distinct CDR3 sequences listed, less than 70% are singletons. Extraction also yielded germline DNA, while blood RNA was obtained from unsorted whole blood. The sequenced sample consisted of peripheral blood. These receptors were obtained from a man in his forties with primary liver carcinoma and hepatitis B virus infection.

To note about this clonotype: A much larger clone lies a single base off, so this may be a read error. This chain uses TRBV6-5 with TRBJ1-1; D is possibly TRBD1 (6 bases). The CDR3 is 13 residues long. V lost 7 bases and J 3 bases, leaving 12 bases between the germline ends. The V gene's germline CDR1 is MNHEY and CDR2 SVGAGI. This CDR3 reads CASNSTGYTEAFF. CDR3 DNA: TGTGCCAGCAACTCTACAGGGTACACTGAAGCTTTCTTT.

This rearrangement joins TRBV6-5 to TRBJ2-7; D possibly corresponds to TRBD2 (5 bases). V shed 11 bases and J shed 0 bases, with 20 bases lying between them. The CDR3 totals 15 residues. The germline gives CDR1 MNHEY, CDR2 SVGAGI. CDR3 sequence: CAGNPGLGSSYEQYF. CDR3 coding DNA: TGTGCCGGCAACCCGGGTCTAGGGAGCTCCTACGAGCAGTACTTC.

A word on this clonotype: This may arise from a read error, as a much more abundant clone is one base away. The chain is built from TRBV4-2 and TRBJ2-3, with TRBD1 identical over 7 bases. The germline V gene has CDR1 LGHNA and CDR2 YNFKEQ. The CDR3 sequence is 17 residues long. This CDR3 reads CASNTLGDREIGDTQYF. CDR3 DNA sequence: TGCGCCAGCAACACACTCGGCGACAGGGAGATTGGAGATACGCAGTATTTT.

To note about this clonotype: The missing conserved phenylalanine or tryptophan at the end of this CDR3 makes a read error likely. The chain recombines TRBV11-2 with TRBJ2-7; D possibly corresponds to TRBD2 (5 bases). This CDR3 contains 13 residues. The germline V gene encodes CDR1 SGHAT and CDR2 FQNNGV. For the CDR3, the DNA is TGTGCCAACAGCCGCGGGTGGCGGGTAGAGCAGTACATC. Translated, it gives CANSRGWRVEQYI.

With regard to this clonotype: A read error is likely, as this CDR3 ends without the conserved phenylalanine or tryptophan. The rearrangement links TRBV11-2 to TRBJ2-7; TRBD2 matches 14 bases. This CDR3 contains 14 residues. Germline V gives CDR1 SGHAT, CDR2 FQNNGV. J gave up 5 bases and V 9 bases, and 6 bases lay outside the gene matches. CDR3 region: CASSRLAGGHEQYL. In DNA, the CDR3 is TGTGCCAGTTCGAGACTAGCGGGAGGGCACGAGCAGTACTTA.

Comment on this clonotype: Given a much more abundant clone one base away, this may be a read error. The chain is built from TRBV7-9 and TRBJ2-5; 7 positions match TRBD1. This CDR3 has 12 residues. The germline CDR1 and CDR2 sequences are SEHNR and FQNEAQ (reference sequence). The CDR3 region has the DNA TGTGACAGCAGCCCGGACAGGACAGCCCAGTACTTC. This gives the protein CDSSPDRTAQYF.

A remark on this clonotype: The junction departs from germline at one end; a sequencing error may be responsible. This sequence joins TRBV11-2 and TRBJ2-3; D is unresolved. Germline V gives CDR1 SGHAT, CDR2 FQNNGV. This CDR3 spans 15 amino acids. The CDR3 protein is CACSLFGFGIDTQYF. For the CDR3, the DNA is TGTGCCTGCAGCTTGTTTGGTTTTGGAATAGATACGCAGTATTTT. Looking up the rest from reference TRBV11-2 and TRBJ2-3 gives the full variable domain: EAGVAQSPRYKIIEKRQSVAFWCNPISGHATLYWYQQILGQGPKLLIQFQNNGVVDDSQLPKDRFSAERLKGVDSTLKIQPAKLEDSAVYLCACSLFGFGIDTQYFGPGTRLTVL.

This clonotype has only a few counts. The CDR3 spells CASSQKWVGGESSTDTQYF. In nucleotides, the CDR3 is TGTGCCAGCAGCCAAAAGTGGGTTGGAGGAGAGTCTAGCACAGATACGCAGTATTTT. The chain carries TRBV14 and TRBJ2-3, with D tentatively TRBD2 (5 bases). The V and J ends lost 2 bases and 0 bases respectively, with 21 bases between them. In germline, CDR1 is SGHDN, CDR2 FVKESK. The CDR3 has 19 amino acids.

Notes on this clonotype: Here the CDR3 omits its conserved ending phenylalanine or tryptophan, so a read error is the likely source. The chain carries TRBV11-2 and TRBJ2-5; D might be TRBD2 (5 bases). The CDR3 loop spans 15 amino acids. Germline loops: CDR1 SGHAT, CDR2 FQNNGV. Trimming cost V 5 bases and J 5 bases, with 18 bases left between them. The CDR3 sequence: CASSRGPTSWETQYY. CDR3 sequence (DNA): TGTGCCAGCAGCCGTGGCCCCACTAGTTGGGAGACCCAGTACTAC.

A note on this clonotype: Without the conserved terminal phenylalanine or tryptophan, this CDR3 likely stems from a read error. The chain uses TRBV12-3 or TRBV12-4 and TRBJ2-4; perhaps D is TRBD1 or TRBD2 (5 bases each). Trimming removed 6 bases from V and 4 bases from J, with 16 bases in between. This CDR3 spans 15 amino acids. CDR3 coding DNA: TGTGCCAGCAGACGAAGGGACCTAGCTAAAAACATTCAGTACTCC. Translating it yields CASRRRDLAKNIQYS.

In regard to this clonotype: Here the CDR3 omits its conserved ending phenylalanine or tryptophan, so a read error is the likely source. The gene calls are TRBV12-3 or TRBV12-4 and TRBJ2-1; D possibly matches TRBD1 or TRBD2 (5 bases each). The CDR3 sequence is 16 residues long. The DNA for the CDR3 is TGTGCCAGCACTTTAAGGGCGCAGGGAGCCTACAATGAGCAGTTCCTC. Encoded protein: CASTLRAQGAYNEQFL.

This clonotype was observed a few times. The rearrangement uses TRBV5-8 and TRBJ2-2, with D maybe TRBD2 (6 bases). Germline V lookup: CDR1 SGHTS, CDR2 YDEGEE. This CDR3 region has 16 residues. V was cut by 0 bases and J by 0 bases, with 9 bases left in between. The CDR3 loop reads CASSLDGTANTGELFF. The DNA of the CDR3 is TGTGCCAGCAGCTTGGATGGGACTGCGAACACCGGGGAGCTGTTTTTT.